Listed here are 17 T cell receptor beta chains from one sample, sequenced in a study of CD8 T cells in ankylosing spondylitis. MiXCR, run by TCRdb on the 5' RACE reads, gives a single entry per CDR3 protein. The sample includes 150,000 to 200,000 distinct CDR3 sequences, around a tenth seen only once; the top ten take 25% to 35%. Input material: blood, either unsorted or a sorted T cell fraction (not recorded which). The origin of the receptors is a male donor with ankylosing spondylitis or in good health (not recorded which).

This clonotype was counted at least ten times. The J gene is TRBJ1-5, the V gene TRBV24-1; D remains ambiguous. Germline V CDR1 and CDR2: KGHDR, SFDVKD. CDR3 length equals 13 residues. Trimming pared 3 bases from V and 3 bases from J, leaving 5 bases between. The CDR3 DNA reads as TGTGCCACCAGTGATGGGGTCAATCAGCCCCAGCATTTT. It is translated as CATSDGVNQPQHF.

This clonotype was seen many times. The CDR3 region is CASSQEFEAFF. The DNA for the CDR3 is TGTGCCAGCAGCCAAGAGTTTGAAGCTTTCTTT. The genes are TRBV3-1 and TRBJ1-1; D not resolved. The germline CDR1 and CDR2 sequences are LGHDT and YNNKEL (reference sequence). Between the trimmed V and J ends, which lost 0 bases and 7 bases, there was a span of 3 bases. CDR3 length: 11 amino acids.

V gene TRBV6-2 or TRBV6-3 combines with J gene TRBJ2-1; 12 bases map to TRBD2. With V trimmed by 2 bases and J by 0 bases, 14 bases remained unmatched. CDR3 size: 21 residues. Germline V CDR1 and CDR2: MNHEY, SVGEGT. The CDR3 bases are TGTGCCAGCAGTTACGGGATCGGACTAGCGGGAACGGGGAGCTCCTACAATGAGCAGTTCTTC. This encodes CASSYGIGLAGTGSSYNEQFF.

V and J are TRBV7-6 and TRBJ2-2; TRBD2 matches 8 bases. This CDR3 has 17 amino acids. CDR1 is SGHVS, CDR2 FNYEAQ, per germline. Germline trimming cut 1 base from V and 2 bases from J; bases unmatched to any gene: 6. DNA of the CDR3: TGTGCCAGCAGCTTAGTTAGTACTAGCGGAAACACCGGGGAGCTGTTTTTT. Protein: CASSLVSTSGNTGELFF.

The chain recombines TRBV11-2 with TRBJ2-3; 14 nucleotides agree with TRBD2. In germline, CDR1 is SGHAT, CDR2 FQNNGV. This CDR3 has 18 residues. J gave up 1 base and V 5 bases, and 8 bases lay outside the gene matches. The CDR3 bases are TGTGCCAGCAGCCCCGGGACTAGCGGGGGCTGGGGCACAGATACGCAGTATTTT. Translation: CASSPGTSGGWGTDTQYF.

This clonotype showed up many times. The gene calls are TRBV5-1 and TRBJ2-1, with TRBD2 matching 7 bases. The CDR3 contains 14 residues. CDR1 SGHRS and CDR2 YFSETQ come from the germline V gene. The junction had 2 bases not matched to a gene; V was cut back by 2 bases and J by 3 bases. CDR3 in DNA: TGCGCCAGCAGCTTCCGGGACTACTACAATGAGCAGTTCTTC. This translates into CASSFRDYYNEQFF.

Ten or more counts support this clonotype. The chain carries TRBV6-1 and TRBJ2-5; D remains unclear. Germline CDR1 MNHNS, CDR2 SASEGT. The CDR3 length is 14 residues. V shed 6 bases and J shed 0 bases, with 11 bases lying between them. CDR3 coding DNA: TGTGCCAGCAGACGGACCGCCTACCAAGAGACCCAGTACTTC. Translated, it gives CASRRTAYQETQYF.

The chain carries TRBV4-2 and TRBJ2-1; 8 bases fit TRBD2. CDR3 length: 17 residues. Losses at the gene ends were 3 bases for V and 0 bases for J; bases not matched to a gene: 7. The germline V gene has CDR1 LGHNA and CDR2 YNFKEQ. The CDR3, as DNA: TGTGCCAGCAGCCACGACGGGAGGGGGGACTCCTACAATGAGCAGTTCTTC. It specifies CASSHDGRGDSYNEQFF.

This clonotype was seen only a few times. The rearrangement joins TRBV6-1 to TRBJ2-7; D could derive from TRBD1 or TRBD2 (5 bases each). Germline V CDR1 and CDR2: MNHNS, SASEGT. V was pared by 6 bases and J by 4 bases, with 13 bases between. The CDR3 is made up of 13 amino acids. This CDR3 reads CASRPPGQYEQYF. CDR3 coding DNA: TGTGCCAGCAGGCCCCCGGGGCAGTACGAGCAGTACTTC.

This clonotype was recorded at least ten times. The chain has TRBV28 and TRBJ1-5; D call uncertain. CDR1 is MDHEN, CDR2 SYDVKM, per germline. CDR3 length equals 12 residues. Trimming removed 6 bases at V and 4 bases at J, with 7 bases between. The CDR3 DNA sequence: TGTGCCAGCAGGGCCCCGAATCAGCCCCAGCATTTT. Protein product: CASRAPNQPQHF.

At least ten counts were recorded for this clonotype. The rearrangement joins TRBV20-1 to TRBJ2-3; D not resolved. The V and J ends lost 5 bases and 1 base respectively, with 13 bases between them. The length of the CDR3 is 14 residues. Germline assignment: CDR1 DFQATT and CDR2 SNEGSKA (reference sequence). CDR3 loop: CSAPLGLRTDTQYF. CDR3 coding DNA: TGCAGTGCTCCCCTCGGGCTCCGCACAGATACGCAGTATTTT.

Ten or more counts support this clonotype. The V call is TRBV7-9, the J call TRBJ2-3; 10 nucleotides agree with TRBD1. The CDR3 is made up of 16 amino acids. V lost 1 base, J lost 3 bases, and 4 bases stayed unmatched. Germline V gene lookup returns CDR1 SEHNR and CDR2 FQNEAQ (reference sequence). As DNA, the CDR3 is TGTGCCAGCAGCTTAGACGGGGGACAGGGGACAGATACGCAGTATTTT. Translation: CASSLDGGQGTDTQYF.

This clonotype came up many times. The genes are TRBV12-3 or TRBV12-4 and TRBJ1-2; D perhaps matches TRBD1 (6 bases). The CDR3 has 13 amino acids. The V end lost 7 bases, the J end lost 3 bases, and 12 bases lay between the germline ends. This chain's CDR3 is CASKKRGDYGYTF. The CDR3 DNA sequence: TGTGCCAGCAAGAAGAGGGGGGACTATGGCTACACCTTC.

This clonotype has more than one count but fewer than ten. This chain links TRBV12-3 or TRBV12-4 with TRBJ2-3, with 7 bases matching TRBD2. Trimming cost V 4 bases and J 0 bases; bases outside gene matches: 7. This CDR3 comprises 16 residues. CDR3 DNA sequence: TGTGCCAGCAGTTCTGGGACTACTCGTAGCACAGATACGCAGTATTTT. Translation: CASSSGTTRSTDTQYF.

This clonotype was seen repeatedly, ten times or more. This chain links TRBV2 with TRBJ1-1, with D maybe TRBD1 (5 bases). V lost 7 bases and J 0 bases, leaving 9 bases between the germline ends. The CDR3 loop spans 13 amino acids. Looked up from germline, CDR1 is SNHLY and CDR2 is FYNNEI. The CDR3 reads CASIGDLNTEAFF. CDR3 DNA sequence: TGTGCCAGCATCGGGGACCTGAACACTGAAGCTTTCTTT.

The chain is built from TRBV11-2 and TRBJ2-3; D unclear. Between the trimmed V and J ends, which lost 1 base and 2 bases, there was a span of 16 bases. Germline CDR1 SGHAT, CDR2 FQNNGV. This CDR3 region has 17 residues. CDR3 region: CASSLAASSIATDTQYF. For the CDR3, the DNA is TGTGCCAGCAGCTTAGCCGCGAGTAGCATCGCCACAGATACGCAGTATTTT.

This clonotype has at least ten counts. The genes are TRBV12-3 or TRBV12-4 and TRBJ2-5, with D perhaps given as TRBD1 or TRBD2 (6 bases each). The ends were cut back, 7 bases at V and 4 bases at J, with 19 bases in the middle. The CDR3 has 15 amino acids. The CDR3: CASTPTVGGGETQYF. The CDR3 region has the DNA TGTGCCAGCACTCCCACCGTAGGGGGAGGAGAGACCCAGTACTTC.